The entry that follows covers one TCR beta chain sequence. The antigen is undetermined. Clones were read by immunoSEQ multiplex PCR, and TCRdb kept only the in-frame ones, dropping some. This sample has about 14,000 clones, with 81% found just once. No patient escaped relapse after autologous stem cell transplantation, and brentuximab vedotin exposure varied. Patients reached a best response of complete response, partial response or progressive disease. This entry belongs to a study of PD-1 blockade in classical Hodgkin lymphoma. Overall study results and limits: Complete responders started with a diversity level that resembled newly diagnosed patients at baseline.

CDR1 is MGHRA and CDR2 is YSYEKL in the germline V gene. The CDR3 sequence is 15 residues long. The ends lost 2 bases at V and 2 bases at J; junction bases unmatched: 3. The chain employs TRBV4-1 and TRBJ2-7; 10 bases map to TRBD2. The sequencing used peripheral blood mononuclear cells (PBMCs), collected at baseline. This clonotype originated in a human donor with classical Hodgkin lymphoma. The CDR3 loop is CASSQKLAGTYEQYF. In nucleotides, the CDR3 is TGCGCCAGCAGCCAAAAACTAGCGGGGACCTACGAGCAGTACTTC.